Shown below are 7 T cell receptor beta chains from a single sample sequenced in a study of blood T cell repertoires in COVID-19. Sequencing was performed with immunoSEQ multiplex PCR; in TCRdb, only in-frame clones are kept and a portion is missing. The sample has under 300,000 clones; roughly 88% are singletons. The sequenced material came from PBMCs or T cells enriched from blood (not recorded which). The receptors originated from a woman in her 50s who had recovered from COVID-19.

In nucleotides, the CDR3 is TGTGCCTGGAGTGTAAGGGGGCTGCCTAATTCACCCCTCCACTTT. The encoded protein is CAWSVRGLPNSPLHF. The gene calls are TRBV30 and TRBJ1-6; 7 positions agree with TRBD1. Unmatched junction bases numbered 5, after V lost 0 bases and J lost 6 bases. CDR3 size: 15 residues. Per the germline V gene, CDR1 is GTSNPN and CDR2 is SVGIG (reference sequence).

The DNA for the CDR3 is TGTGCCAGCTCGGGGGAGAGCACTGAAGCTTTCTTT. Residues: CASSGESTEAFF. The J gene is TRBJ1-1, the V gene TRBV19, with D perhaps matching TRBD1 (5 bases). CDR3 size: 12 residues. Trimming pared 9 bases from V and 4 bases from J, leaving 12 bases between. Looked up from germline, CDR1 is LNHDA and CDR2 is SQIVND (reference sequence).

The table lists this clone with a few counts. J is TRBJ2-7 and V is TRBV11-2, with a tentative D call TRBD1 (6 bases). Germline values: CDR1 SGHAT, CDR2 FQNNGV. This CDR3 contains 15 residues. Trimming took 4 bases from V and 2 from J, leaving 15 bases between them. This CDR3 is CASSSITGQTYEQYF. In DNA form, the CDR3 reads TGTGCCAGCAGCTCCATAACGGGACAAACCTACGAGCAGTACTTC.

V gene TRBV10-2 combines with J gene TRBJ2-5; D is possibly TRBD2 (5 bases). The CDR3 runs 13 residues. The germline gives CDR1 WSHSY, CDR2 SAAADI. The germline V and J ends were trimmed by 6 bases and 5 bases, with 13 bases remaining between them. Written as DNA, the CDR3 is TGCGCCAGCAGAAAGGGAGTTAGGGAGACCCAGTACTTC. Translating it yields CASRKGVRETQYF.

This chain joins TRBV7-2 and TRBJ2-5, with 8 bases matching TRBD1. The CDR3 extends over 13 amino acids. V lost 5 bases, J lost 5 bases, and 4 bases stayed unmatched. Germline V CDR1 and CDR2: SGHTA, FQGNSA. CDR3 bases: TGTGCCAGCAGCAAGACAGGGGCCGAGACCCAGTACTTC. Encoded protein: CASSKTGAETQYF.

This rearrangement joins TRBV9 to TRBJ2-1, with a weak D call TRBD2 (5 bases). V dropped 2 bases and J dropped 0 bases, with 9 bases sitting between them. Germline V gene sequence: CDR1 SGDLS, CDR2 YYNGEE. The CDR3 extends over 15 amino acids. CDR3 DNA: TGTGCCAGCAGCGTCGGCACTAGCTCCTACAATGAGCAGTTCTTC. It yields the protein CASSVGTSSYNEQFF. The full variable domain, rest sourced from reference TRBV9 and TRBJ2-1, is DSGVTQTPKHLITATGQRVTLRCSPRSGDLSVYWYQQSLDQGLQFLIQYYNGEERAKGNILERFSAQQFPDLHSELNLSSLELGDSALYFCASSVGTSSYNEQFFGPGTRLTVL.

V gene TRBV19 combines with J gene TRBJ2-5; TRBD2 aligns across 8 bases. Germline CDR1 is LNHDA and CDR2 is SQIVND (reference sequence). V lost 5 bases and J lost 2; bases outside the gene matches: 13. The CDR3 loop spans 17 amino acids. The DNA for the CDR3 is TGTGCCAGTAGTCCTAAAACTGGACCGGGGGGGCAAGAGACCCAGTACTTC. Its protein is CASSPKTGPGGQETQYF.